The rows below give T cell receptor beta chains drawn from one sample of a study of graft-versus-host responses after intestinal transplantation. Here immunoSEQ multiplex PCR was the method, and the copy in TCRdb shows in-frame clones only, minus some. The sample lists roughly 25,000 clones; approximately 87% were seen once. This specimen consisted of PBMCs, obtained 28 days after intestinal transplant. All receptors come from a human patient who received an intestinal transplant, so some T cells may come from the graft donor. CDR3s include the opening cysteine and the closing phenylalanine or tryptophan. Each record gives: V gene, D gene, J gene, CDR3 length, CDR3 protein. The D gene is left open where the match is weak.

TRBV10-3	TRBD2	TRBJ2-3	16	CAISLLAGGQKDTQYF
TRBV11-2	.	TRBJ1-2	13	CASSFGGAGGYTF
TRBV28	.	TRBJ2-3	15	CASSLMEVGGDTQYF
TRBV5-1	TRBD1	TRBJ2-6	18	CASSYSGTGRSGANVLTF
TRBV23-1	TRBD1	.	14	CASSQDRAAYEQYF
TRBV6-1	.	TRBJ1-2	15	CASSQQGMGDYGYTF
TRBV9	TRBD2	TRBJ2-7	15	CASSTSGTSSYEQYF
TRBV27	TRBD1	TRBJ2-3	16	CASRRFRDRGADTQYF
TRBV7-2	TRBD1	TRBJ2-5	14	CASSFDRGYETQYF
TRBV5-4	.	TRBJ1-5	14	CASSSDGRNQPQHF
TRBV6-5	.	TRBJ2-7	15	CASSFLAGEGYEQYF
TRBV5-1	.	TRBJ2-7	13	CASSVTSSYEQYF
TRBV7-2	TRBD2	TRBJ2-3	17	CASRIEWRGGPSDTQYF
TRBV6-4	TRBD2	TRBJ2-3	16	CASSDRAGGPTDTQYF
TRBV7-3	.	TRBJ2-3	15	CASSLRGFGTDTQYF
TRBV10-1	TRBD2	TRBJ2-1	14	CASSGAGGQNEQFF
TRBV2	TRBD2	TRBJ2-5	17	CASIEYRLAGGQETQYF
TRBV19	TRBD2	TRBJ2-5	15	CASSIVAGGVETQYF
TRBV5-1	TRBD1	TRBJ2-7	15	CASRDRGGLNYEQYF
TRBV6-5	.	TRBJ2-5	14	CASSEQATGETQYF
TRBV19	.	TRBJ2-7	11	CASRPDYEQYF
TRBV27	.	TRBJ1-2	13	CASSGPIFYGYTF
TRBV5-1	TRBD2	TRBJ2-7	17	CASSRLAGASRRSEQYF
TRBV7-6	TRBD1	TRBJ2-5	14	CASSLGQGQETQYF
TRBV27	.	TRBJ1-5	15	CASSLYYGSNQPQHF
TRBV5-1	.	TRBJ2-7	15	CASSFGGRALREQYF
TRBV5-1	.	TRBJ2-7	14	CASRQGQRAYEQYF
TRBV7-9	.	TRBJ2-3	15	CASSSQGYSTDTQYF
TRBV2	TRBD2	TRBJ2-5	17	CASIGYRLAGGQETQYF
TRBV27	.	TRBJ1-6	13	CASSLHYNSPLHF
TRBV5-6	.	TRBJ2-5	13	CAGAAGPEKTQYF
TRBV28	.	TRBJ2-4	13	CASSFRAKNIQYF
TRBV5-6	TRBD2	TRBJ2-5	16	CASSLKGGRGGETQYF
TRBV5-1	.	TRBJ2-3	17	CASSLAAGPRSTDTQYF
TRBV28	TRBD1	TRBJ2-5	13	CASSTGQEETQYF
TRBV19	.	TRBJ2-7	13	CASSIAASYEQYF
TRBV9	.	TRBJ1-4	12	CASSVGDEKLFF
TRBV2	.	TRBJ1-5	12	CASRGVGQPQHF
TRBV5-1	.	TRBJ2-1	15	CASSLGSGPYNEQFF
TRBV5-6	.	TRBJ2-7	17	CASSLAFSGLSSYEQYF
TRBV6-5	TRBD1	TRBJ1-5	14	CASSPAGGVQPQHF
TRBV4-1	.	TRBJ1-1	14	CASSQQQGNTEAFF
TRBV5-1	.	TRBJ2-5	14	CASSGGQFQETQYF
TRBV5-4	.	TRBJ1-1	11	CAGSPGTEAFF
TRBV18	TRBD1	TRBJ2-3	18	CASSKDRGGRWGTDTQYF
TRBV5-1	.	TRBJ2-7	14	CASSLVSAAYEQYF
TRBV19	.	TRBJ2-2	14	CASSIGRNTGELFF
TRBV28	.	TRBJ1-1	12	CASSGPGREAFF
TRBV7-9	TRBD1	TRBJ2-7	15	CASSLIQGTNHEQYF
TRBV10-3	.	TRBJ1-1	13	CAISTGGLTEAFF
TRBV30	.	TRBJ1-2	11	CAWSSSGGYTF
TRBV7-7	TRBD1	TRBJ2-1	16	CASSLSRTGGIDEQFF
TRBV6-5	.	TRBJ1-1	14	CASSYSYQNTEAFF
TRBV5-6	TRBD2	TRBJ2-7	13	CASIIAGDYEQYF
TRBV11-1	.	TRBJ1-1	17	CASSLGGGLSFNTEAFF
TRBV6-6	.	TRBJ1-2	13	CASSRDPNYGYTF
TRBV11-2	TRBD1	TRBJ2-7	13	CASSPGTDYEQYF
TRBV29-1	.	TRBJ2-1	12	CSVGGTLNEQFF
TRBV6-5	TRBD1	TRBJ1-1	14	CASSQTGENTEAFF
TRBV5-1	.	TRBJ2-7	15	CASSPGGGTTYEQYF